This T cell receptor beta chain appears in the sequencing data of a study of T cells in tuberculosis. Study information: In South Africa, adults with active tuberculosis were compared with IGRA-negative and latently infected IGRA-positive adolescents. Study-level results: Using the GMM-specific repertoire gave nearly 90% accuracy versus roughly 68% with motifs.

TCRdb's copy holds only in-frame clones and misses some; the assay was immunoSEQ multiplex PCR. The table shows tens of thousands of clones, with approximately 97% occurring only once. This clone was found once. What it binds is unknown. The germline V gene has CDR1 LNHDA and CDR2 SQIVND (reference sequence). The CDR3 sequence is 13 residues long. The rearrangement joins TRBV19 to TRBJ2-3, with 9 bases identical to TRBD1. The sequence derives from a donor aged 10 to 29 with latent tuberculosis or without tuberculosis infection. Sequenced input: PBMCs. The CDR3 DNA is TGTAAAACCGGGACAGGGTTAGCAGATACGCAGTATTTT. Its protein is CKTGTGLADTQYF. Full variable domain (rest looked up from reference TRBV19 and TRBJ2-3): DGGITQSPKYLFRKEGQNVTLSCEQNLNHDAMYWYRQDPGQGLRLIYYSQIVNDFQKGDIAEGYSVSREKKESFPLTVTSAQKNPTAFYLCKTGTGLADTQYFGPGTRLTVL.